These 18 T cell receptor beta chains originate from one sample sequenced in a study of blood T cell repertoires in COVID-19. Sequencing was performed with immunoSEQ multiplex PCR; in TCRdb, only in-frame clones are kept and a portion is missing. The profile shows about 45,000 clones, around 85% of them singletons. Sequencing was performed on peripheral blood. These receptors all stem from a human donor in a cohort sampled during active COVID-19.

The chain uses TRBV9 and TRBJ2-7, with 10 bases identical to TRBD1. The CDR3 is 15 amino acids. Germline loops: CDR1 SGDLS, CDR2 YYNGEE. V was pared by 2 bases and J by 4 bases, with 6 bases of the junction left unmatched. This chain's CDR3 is CASSVGTGVGYEQYF. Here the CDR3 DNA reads TGTGCCAGCAGCGTCGGGACAGGGGTCGGGTACGAGCAGTACTTC.

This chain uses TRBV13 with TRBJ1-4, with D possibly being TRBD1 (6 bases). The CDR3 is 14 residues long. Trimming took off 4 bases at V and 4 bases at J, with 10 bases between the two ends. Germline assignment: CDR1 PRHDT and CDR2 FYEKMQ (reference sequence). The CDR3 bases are TGTGCCAGCAGCTCCGGACAGCATAATGAAAAACTGTTTTTT. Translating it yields CASSSGQHNEKLFF.

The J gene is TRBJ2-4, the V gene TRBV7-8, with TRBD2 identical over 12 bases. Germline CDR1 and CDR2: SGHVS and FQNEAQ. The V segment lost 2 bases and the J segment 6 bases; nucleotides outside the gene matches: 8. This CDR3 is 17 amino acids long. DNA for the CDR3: TGTGCCAGCAGCTTAACTAGCGGGGGGTCTGTTGGAAACATTCAGTACTTC. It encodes CASSLTSGGSVGNIQYF.

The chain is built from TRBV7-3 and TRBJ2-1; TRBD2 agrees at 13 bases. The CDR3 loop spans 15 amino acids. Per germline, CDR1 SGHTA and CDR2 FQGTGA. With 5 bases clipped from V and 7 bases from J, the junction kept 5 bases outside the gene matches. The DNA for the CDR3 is TGTGCCAGCAGCCCCTGGACTAGCGGGGGTAATGAGCAGTTCTTC. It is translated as CASSPWTSGGNEQFF.

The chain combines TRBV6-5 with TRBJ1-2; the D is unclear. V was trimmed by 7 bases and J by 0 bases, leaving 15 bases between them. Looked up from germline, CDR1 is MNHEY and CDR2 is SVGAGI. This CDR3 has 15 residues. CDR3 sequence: CASTPREGSNYGYTF. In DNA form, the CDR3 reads TGTGCCAGCACGCCAAGGGAGGGTTCTAACTATGGCTACACCTTC.

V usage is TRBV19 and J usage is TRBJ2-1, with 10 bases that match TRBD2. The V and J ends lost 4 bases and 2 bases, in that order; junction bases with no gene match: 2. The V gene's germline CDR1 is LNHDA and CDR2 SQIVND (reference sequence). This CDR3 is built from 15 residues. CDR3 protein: CASSRTSGAYNEQFF. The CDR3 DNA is TGTGCCAGTAGTAGAACTAGCGGGGCCTACAATGAGCAGTTCTTC.

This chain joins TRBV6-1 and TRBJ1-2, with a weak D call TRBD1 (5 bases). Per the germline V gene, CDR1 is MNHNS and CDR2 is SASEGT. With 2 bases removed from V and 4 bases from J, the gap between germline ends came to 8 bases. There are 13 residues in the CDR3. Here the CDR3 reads CASSELQGYGYTF. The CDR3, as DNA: TGTGCCAGCAGTGAACTGCAGGGCTATGGCTACACCTTC.

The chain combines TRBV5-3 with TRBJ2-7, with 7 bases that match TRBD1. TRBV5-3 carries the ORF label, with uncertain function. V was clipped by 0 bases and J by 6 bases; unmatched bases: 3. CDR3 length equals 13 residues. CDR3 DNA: TGTGCCAGAAGCTTGGGACAGGGAGCCGAGCAGTACTTC. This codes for CARSLGQGAEQYF.

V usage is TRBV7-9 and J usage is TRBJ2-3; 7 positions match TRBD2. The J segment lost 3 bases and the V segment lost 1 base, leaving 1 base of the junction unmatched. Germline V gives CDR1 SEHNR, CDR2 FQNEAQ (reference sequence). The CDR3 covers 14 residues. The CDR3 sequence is CASSLEGGTDTQYF. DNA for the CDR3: TGTGCCAGCAGCTTAGAGGGAGGGACAGATACGCAGTATTTT. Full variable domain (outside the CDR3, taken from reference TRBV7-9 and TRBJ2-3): DTGVSQNPRHKITKRGQNVTFRCDPISEHNRLYWYRQTLGQGPEFLTYFQNEAQLEKSRLLSDRFSAERPKGSFSTLEIQRTEQGDSAMYLCASSLEGGTDTQYFGPGTRLTVL.

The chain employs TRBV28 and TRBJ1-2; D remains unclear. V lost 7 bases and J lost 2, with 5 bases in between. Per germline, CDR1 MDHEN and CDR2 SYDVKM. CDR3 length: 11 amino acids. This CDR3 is CASNRNYGYTF. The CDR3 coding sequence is TGTGCCAGCAATAGAAACTATGGCTACACCTTC.

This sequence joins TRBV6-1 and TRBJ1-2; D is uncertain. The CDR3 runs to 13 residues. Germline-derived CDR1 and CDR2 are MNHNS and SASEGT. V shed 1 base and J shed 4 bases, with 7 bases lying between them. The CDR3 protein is CASSEEGVYGYTF. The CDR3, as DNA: TGTGCCAGCAGTGAAGAAGGAGTCTATGGCTACACCTTC.

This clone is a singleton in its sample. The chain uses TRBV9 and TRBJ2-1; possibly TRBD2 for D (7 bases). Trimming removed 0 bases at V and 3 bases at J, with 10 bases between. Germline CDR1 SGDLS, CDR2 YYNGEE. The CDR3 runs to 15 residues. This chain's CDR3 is CASSVGGGGYNEQFF. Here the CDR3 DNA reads TGTGCCAGCAGCGTAGGCGGGGGCGGCTACAATGAGCAGTTCTTC.

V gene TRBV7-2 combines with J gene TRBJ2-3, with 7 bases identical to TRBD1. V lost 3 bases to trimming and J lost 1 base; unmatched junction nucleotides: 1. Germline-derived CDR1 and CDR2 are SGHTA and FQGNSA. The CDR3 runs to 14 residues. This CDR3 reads CASSFTGGTDTQYF. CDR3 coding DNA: TGTGCCAGCAGCTTCACAGGGGGCACAGATACGCAGTATTTT.

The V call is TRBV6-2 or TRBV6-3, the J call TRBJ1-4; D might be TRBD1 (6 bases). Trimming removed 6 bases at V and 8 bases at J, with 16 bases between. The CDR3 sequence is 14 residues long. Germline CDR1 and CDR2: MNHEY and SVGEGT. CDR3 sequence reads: CASSPTGPREKLFF. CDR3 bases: TGTGCCAGCAGCCCTACAGGGCCACGGGAAAAACTGTTTTTT.

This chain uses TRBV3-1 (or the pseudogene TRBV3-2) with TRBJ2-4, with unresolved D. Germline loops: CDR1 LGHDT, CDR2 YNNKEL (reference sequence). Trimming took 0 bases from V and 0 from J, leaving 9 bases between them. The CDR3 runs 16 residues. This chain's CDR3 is CASSQETPGAKNIQYF. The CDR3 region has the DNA TGTGCCAGCAGCCAAGAGACCCCGGGAGCCAAAAACATTCAGTACTTC.

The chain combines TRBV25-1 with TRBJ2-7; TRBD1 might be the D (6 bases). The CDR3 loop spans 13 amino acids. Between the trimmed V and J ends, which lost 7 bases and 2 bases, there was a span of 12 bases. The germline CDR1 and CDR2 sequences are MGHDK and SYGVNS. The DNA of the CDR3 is TGTGCCAGCATCCGACAGGAACCCTACGAGCAGTACTTC. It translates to CASIRQEPYEQYF.

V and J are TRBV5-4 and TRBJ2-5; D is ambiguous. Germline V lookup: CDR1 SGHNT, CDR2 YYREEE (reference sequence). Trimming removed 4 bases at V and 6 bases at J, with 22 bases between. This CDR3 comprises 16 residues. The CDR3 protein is CASSLLQNSALKTQYF. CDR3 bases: TGTGCCAGCAGCCTCCTACAGAACTCAGCTTTGAAGACCCAGTACTTC.

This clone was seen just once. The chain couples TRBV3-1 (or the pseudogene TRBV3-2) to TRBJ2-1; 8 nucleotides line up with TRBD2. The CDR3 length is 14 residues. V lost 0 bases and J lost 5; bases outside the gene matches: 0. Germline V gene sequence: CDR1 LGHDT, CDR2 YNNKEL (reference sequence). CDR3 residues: CASSQDSGDNEQFF. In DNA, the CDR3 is TGTGCCAGCAGCCAAGATAGCGGGGACAATGAGCAGTTCTTC.